This T cell receptor beta chain stems from a study of cytomegalovirus exposure and HLA in healthy donors (dated by TCRdb to the late 2010s). With regard to the full study: An earlier analysis of about 560 of the donors reported 276 Gb of sequence data and about 120 million unique TCR beta sequences obtained from some 170 million T cells. Rather than using new phenotypic data, the later analysis identified candidate immune exposures from TCR beta sequences and from how often those sequences occurred across donors. To decide whether each TCR beta V gene segment behaved as functional or pseudogenic, an earlier analysis of some 600 of the donors relied on high-throughput TCR beta sequencing. Genome-wide SNP genotypes for about three fifths of the 666 donors were used in a later genetic analysis, which treated that subset as a discovery cohort. Among 398 genotyped donors of the cohort, an average of 235,054 unique TCR beta nucleotide sequences were sequenced per donor, roughly 20% of them non-productive. Both class I and class II loci were covered by HLA typing, at four-digit resolution. In addition to the first cohort of roughly 670 subjects, a separate validation cohort of about 120 different subjects was used. Of the roughly 400 genotyped donors, 70% to 90% were placed in the genetic ancestry cluster associated with self-reported Caucasian donors. Donor age, sex, ethnicity and CMV serostatus were compiled alongside the repertoire data. All discovery cohort repertoires had been generated on a single sequencing platform. About 320 gigabases of sequencing data and approximately 80 million unique TCR sequences were included in an early release covering several hundred HLA-typed donors. The study used immunosequencing to profile the T cell repertoires of 670 or so subjects and linked those repertoires to cytomegalovirus serostatus. To predict cytomegalovirus infection status, the study combined high-throughput TCR immunosequencing, statistical association of individual TCRs with disease status, and machine learning. About five DR-DQ haplotypes were handled as single units for association and clustering, since linkage in the cohort was strong. Typing coverage differed by locus: A, B, C, DRB1 and DQB1 were typed in roughly 620-640 donors, DQA1 in 500 to 550, DPA1 in nearly 610, and DPB1 in approximately 450. The study aimed to test whether cataloging public T cell receptors could reveal signatures of past pathogen exposure. To study patterns of TCR occurrence, a later analysis re-analyzed previously published TCR beta repertoires from several hundred donors and added high-resolution HLA genotyping. What the authors observed across the whole study: The cohort was sequenced for TCR beta chains only, and without alpha or paired-chain data the features that could be detected were limited. The classifier was reported to diagnose cytomegalovirus status with high specificity and sensitivity in both the original cohort and the validation cohort. Broadly in line with IMGT annotations, most TCR beta V segments showed up in productive rearrangements about 87% or about 30% of the time in an earlier analysis of 450 to 750 of the donors. It was suggested by the authors that the approach could potentially be generalized to other disease states and immunological phenotypes. A group of highly shared sequence variants was considered likely to be a technical artifact of the sequencing pipeline. According to a later analysis, parvovirus B19, influenza, CMV and Epstein-Barr virus appeared linked to several top co-occurrence clusters. A later genetic analysis associated a missense DCLRE1C variant with V-gene and J-gene trimming of TCR beta chains, and an independent cohort replicated the association. Approximately 16 rarely observed V segments, including chromosome 9 orphons, were excluded from the earlier analysis of about 500 of the donors because counts were too low. Strong co-occurrence of HLA alleles, especially DR and DQ, made assigning TCR associations to individual alleles difficult. A later analysis associated some 17,000 TCR beta sequences with specific HLA alleles at a false discovery rate of 0.05. In a later analysis, TCR association rates were found to vary across HLA loci, with the most associated TCRs seen for DRB1 alleles and the fewest for HLA-C alleles. A further reported finding was that TCR beta sequences accurately predicted the HLA-A and HLA-B alleles for most subjects in the first cohort. In a later analysis, most CMV-associated TCR beta chains were found to appear HLA-restricted, with HLA associations seemingly driven largely by CMV exposure. Compared with equally common non-associated chains, HLA-associated TCR beta chains in a later analysis were more clonally expanded and had lower generation probabilities. Across donors, most TCR sequences were observed very rarely, whereas some public TCRs were present in many individuals. Correlated functional status among segregating V segments might reflect linkage disequilibrium, but an unknown experimental factor could not be ruled out. A total of roughly 160 TCR beta chains were listed by the study as associated with cytomegalovirus. Immune exposure information for the cohort was limited to CMV serostatus. A few of the identified cytomegalovirus-associated TCR beta chains were confirmed in vitro to be specific for cytomegalovirus antigens. Some IMGT-functional V segments, including TRBV6-2 and TRBV6-3, could not be told apart with the 87-base-pair reads, so those segments were excluded. Compared with the roughly 600-donor mean, donors in an Asian-associated ancestry cluster had fewer N-insertions in productive TCRs, according to a later genetic analysis. Because HLA typing was unavailable for some donors at each locus, only the typed subset was used in association tests. The presence/absence analyses assumed that sequencing depth was roughly uniform across donors, and that assumption may not be true.

As regards this clone: Its antigen specificity is not known. Relative to the germline gene, one junction end is altered; a read error may explain this.

The CDR3, from cysteine to phenylalanine, totals 15 residues. Kept here is only the CDR3 DNA, which spans 45 bases and is read in frame from base 1. The germline V gene gives CDR1 as MNHNS and CDR2 as SASEGT. Library prep was done by the immunoSEQ multiplex PCR assay. For the multiplex PCR, a mixture combining 60 forward primers for TCR Vbeta segments and 13 reverse primers for TCR Jbeta segments was used. The CDR3 region of rearranged TCR beta genes was amplified from genomic DNA with a multiplex PCR assay. On the Illumina HiSeq System, the amplified TCR beta libraries were sequenced as 87-base-pair reads. Processing in the source paper ran as follows. Across the 666 repertoires, a later analysis counted 78 million or so unique TCR beta chains, roughly 11 million of which were shared by at least two donors. Raw reads were error-corrected and collapsed into unique sequences by a nearest-neighbor algorithm in which closely related sequences were merged to remove PCR and sequencing errors. V, D and J gene segments were assigned by aligning CDR3 sequences to IMGT reference sequences. For a sequence to be retained, at least a six-nucleotide match to both a V gene segment and a J gene segment was required. Rearrangements were called productive when the CDR3 lacked stop codons and stayed in frame with V and J; all others were non-productive. CDR3 was defined according to IMGT convention as the region running from the second conserved V-encoded cysteine to the conserved J-encoded phenylalanine. In an earlier analysis of around 600 of the donors, sequences lacking an unambiguous match to a single V gene segment were excluded. An earlier analysis of fewer than 750 of the donors called V segments functional above 56.7% productive rearrangements and segregating when the between-donor standard deviation exceeded 5%. To diagnose cytomegalovirus status from the catalog of TCR beta chain sequences, a statistical classification framework was built. In a later analysis, TCR nucleotide sequences were compared against IMGT/GENE-DB human TR gene sequences so that V and J genes could be assigned. A later analysis assigned CDR3 sequences and most-parsimonious VDJ recombination scenarios with the TCRdist pipeline. In a later analysis, every TCR beta chain was defined by the combination of its CDR3 amino acid sequence and its V-gene family, and reads without a unique V-gene family were dropped. As a way to deal with suspected cross-contamination and a sequencing artifact, a later analysis dropped 640 or so nucleotide sequences that were highly shared and had low generation probability. In a later analysis, a clonal expansion index for each public chain was calculated from normalized within-repertoire ranks of inferred template counts. Generation probabilities in a later analysis came from a VDJ recombination model fitted to out-of-frame rearrangements, and those results were checked against IGoR. In a later analysis, hypergeometric tests were used to score TCR-TCR, TCR-HLA and TCR-CMV co-occurrence, with a repertoire-size bias correction applied to TCR pairs. In a later analysis, false discovery rates were estimated by permuting HLA or CMV assignments 20 times. In a later analysis, co-occurring TCRs were grouped using DBSCAN, with TCRdist sequence similarity added in when clustering inside HLA-allele-positive subsets. Co-occurrence clustering excluded repertoires with fewer than 30,000 or more than 120,000 public chains, plus five with anomalous nucleotide sharing. TCRdb carries this immuneACCESS record with in-frame sequences only. Its versions omit some clonotypes, under half of them owing to an unresolved V gene in the studies checked, with the rest unexplained. V and J calls and clone size are given by that table; D and trimming were obtained from the DNA. This sample has about 200,000 clones in its table, and roughly 78% of those were observed once. The top ten hold 4.4% of the sample.

The cohort comprised some 730 healthy bone marrow donors. Cohort members were all nominally healthy when sampled, although unrecorded immune exposures were likely present. The donor was CMV seropositive and belonged to the group of 250 to 350 seropositive cohort members. A peripheral blood sample was provided by each donor, and peripheral blood mononuclear cells were used for TCR beta sequencing. The Qiagen DNeasy Blood Extraction Kit was used to extract genomic DNA from the blood cell samples. The source material was PBMCs. The sequence was collected from a woman aged 25 to 39 in good health and CMV-seropositive. The chain is encoded by TRBV6-1 joined to TRBJ1-2; a stretch of 8 junction bases matches TRBD1. The CDR3 here reads CASSEGTGRNYGHTF. At the DNA level, the sequence is TGTGCCAGCAGTGAAGGGACAGGGCGCAACTATGGCCACACCTTC.